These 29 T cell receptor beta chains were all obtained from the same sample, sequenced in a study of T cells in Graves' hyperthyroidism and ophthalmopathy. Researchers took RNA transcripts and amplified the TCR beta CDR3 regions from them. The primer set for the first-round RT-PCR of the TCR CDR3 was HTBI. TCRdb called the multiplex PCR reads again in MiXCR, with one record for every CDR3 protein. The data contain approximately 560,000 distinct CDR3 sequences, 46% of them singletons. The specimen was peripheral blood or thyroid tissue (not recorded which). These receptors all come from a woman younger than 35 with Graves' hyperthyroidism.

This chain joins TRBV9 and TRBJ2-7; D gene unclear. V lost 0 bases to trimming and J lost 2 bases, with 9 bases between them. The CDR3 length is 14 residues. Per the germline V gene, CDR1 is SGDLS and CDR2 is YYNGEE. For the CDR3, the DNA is TGTGCCAGCAGCGTAGGCACGGATGCCTACGAGCAGTACTTC. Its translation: CASSVGTDAYEQYF.

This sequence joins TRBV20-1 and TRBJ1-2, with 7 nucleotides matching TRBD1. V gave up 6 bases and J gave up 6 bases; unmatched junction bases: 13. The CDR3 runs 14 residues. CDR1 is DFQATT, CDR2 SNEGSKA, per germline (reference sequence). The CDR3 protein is CSAPNRGTYDGYTF. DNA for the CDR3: TGCAGTGCGCCGAACAGGGGAACATACGATGGCTACACCTTC.

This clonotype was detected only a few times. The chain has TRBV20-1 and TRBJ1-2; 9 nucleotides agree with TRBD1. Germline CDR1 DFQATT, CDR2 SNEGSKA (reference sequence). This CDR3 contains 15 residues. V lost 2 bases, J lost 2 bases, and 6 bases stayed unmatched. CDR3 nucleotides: TGCAGTGCTAGATCCTACAGGGGGCACAACTATGGCTACACCTTC. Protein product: CSARSYRGHNYGYTF.

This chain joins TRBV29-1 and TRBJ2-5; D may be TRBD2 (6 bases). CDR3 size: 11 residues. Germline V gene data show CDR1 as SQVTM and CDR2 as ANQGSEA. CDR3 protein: CGGQAGGAQYF. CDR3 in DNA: TGCGGTGGTCAGGCCGGCGGGGCCCAGTACTTC.

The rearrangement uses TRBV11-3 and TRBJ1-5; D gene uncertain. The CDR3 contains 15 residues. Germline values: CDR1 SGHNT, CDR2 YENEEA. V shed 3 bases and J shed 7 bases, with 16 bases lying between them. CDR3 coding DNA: TGTGCCAGCAGCTTGGTGTCCGCCAGGAAGCAGCCCCAGCATTTT. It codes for CASSLVSARKQPQHF. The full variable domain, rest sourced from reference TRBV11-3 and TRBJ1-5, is EAGVVQSPRYKIIEKKQPVAFWCNPISGHNTLYWYLQNLGQGPELLIRYENEEAVDDSQLPKDRFSAERLKGVDSTLKIQPAELGDSAVYLCASSLVSARKQPQHFGDGTRLSIL.

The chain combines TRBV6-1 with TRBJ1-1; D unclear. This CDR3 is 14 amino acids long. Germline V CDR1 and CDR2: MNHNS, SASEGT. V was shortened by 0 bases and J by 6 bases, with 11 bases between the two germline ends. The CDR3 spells CASSEAFAHPEAFF. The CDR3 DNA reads TGTGCCAGCAGTGAAGCTTTCGCCCACCCTGAAGCTTTCTTT.

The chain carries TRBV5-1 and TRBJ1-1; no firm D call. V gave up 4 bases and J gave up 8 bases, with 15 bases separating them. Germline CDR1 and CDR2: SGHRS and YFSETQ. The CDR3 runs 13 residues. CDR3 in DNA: TGCGCCAGCAGCCCTCCTTTCAGCTCGGAAGCTTTCTTT. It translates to CASSPPFSSEAFF.

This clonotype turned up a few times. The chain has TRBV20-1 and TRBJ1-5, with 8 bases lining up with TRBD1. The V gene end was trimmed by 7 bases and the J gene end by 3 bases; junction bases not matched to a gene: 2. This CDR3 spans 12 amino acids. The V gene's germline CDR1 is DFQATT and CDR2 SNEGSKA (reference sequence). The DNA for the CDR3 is TGCAGTGAGACAGGGGACAATCAGCCCCAGCATTTT. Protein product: CSETGDNQPQHF.

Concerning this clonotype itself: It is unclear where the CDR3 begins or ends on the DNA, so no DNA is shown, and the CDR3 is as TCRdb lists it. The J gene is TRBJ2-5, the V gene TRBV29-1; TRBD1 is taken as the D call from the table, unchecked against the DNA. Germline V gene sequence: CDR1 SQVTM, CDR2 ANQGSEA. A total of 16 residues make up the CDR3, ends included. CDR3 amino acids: CSVEPGTLFGQETQYF.

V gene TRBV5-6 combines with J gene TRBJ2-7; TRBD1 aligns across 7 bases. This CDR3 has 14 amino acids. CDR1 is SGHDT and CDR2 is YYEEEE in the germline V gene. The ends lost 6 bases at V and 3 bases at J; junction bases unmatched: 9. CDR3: CASNRGFPSYEQYF. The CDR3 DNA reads TGTGCCAGCAACAGGGGCTTTCCGAGCTACGAGCAGTACTTC.

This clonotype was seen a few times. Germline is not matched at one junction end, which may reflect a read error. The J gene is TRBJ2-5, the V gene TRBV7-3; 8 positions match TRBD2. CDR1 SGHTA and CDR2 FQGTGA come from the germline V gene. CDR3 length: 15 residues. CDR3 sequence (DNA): TGCGCCAGCAGCCAAGTCGCGGGAGGACGGGAGACCCAGTACTTC. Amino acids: CASSQVAGGRETQYF.

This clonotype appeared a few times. In nucleotides, the CDR3 is TGTGCCAGCAACCACGGTAGAGAAAAACTGTTTTTT. This sequence encodes CASNHGREKLFF. The chain uses TRBV6-5 and TRBJ1-4; the D is unclear. The CDR3 length is 12 residues. CDR1 is MNHEY and CDR2 is SVGAGI in the germline V gene. V was shortened by 7 bases and J by 8 bases, with 11 bases between the two germline ends.

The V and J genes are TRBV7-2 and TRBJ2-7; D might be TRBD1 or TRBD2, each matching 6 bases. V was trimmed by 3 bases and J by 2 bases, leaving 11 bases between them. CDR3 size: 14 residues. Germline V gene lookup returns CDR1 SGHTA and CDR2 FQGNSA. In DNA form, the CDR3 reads TGTGCCAGCAGCTTTAAGGGGGGCACCTACGAGCAGTACTTC. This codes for CASSFKGGTYEQYF.

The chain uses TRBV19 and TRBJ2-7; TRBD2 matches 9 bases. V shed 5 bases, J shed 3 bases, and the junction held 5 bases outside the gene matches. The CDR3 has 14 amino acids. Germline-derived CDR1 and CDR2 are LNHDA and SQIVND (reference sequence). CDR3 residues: CASSGTSRIYEQYF. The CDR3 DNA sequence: TGTGCCAGTAGTGGGACTAGCAGAATCTACGAGCAGTACTTC.

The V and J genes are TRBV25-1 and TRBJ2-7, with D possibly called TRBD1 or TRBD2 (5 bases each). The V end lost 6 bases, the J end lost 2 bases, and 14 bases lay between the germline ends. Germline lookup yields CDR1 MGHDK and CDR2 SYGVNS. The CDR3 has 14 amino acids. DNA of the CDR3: TGTGCCAGCAGCTTGGGGGAGTTCGCCTACGAGCAGTACTTC. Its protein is CASSLGEFAYEQYF.

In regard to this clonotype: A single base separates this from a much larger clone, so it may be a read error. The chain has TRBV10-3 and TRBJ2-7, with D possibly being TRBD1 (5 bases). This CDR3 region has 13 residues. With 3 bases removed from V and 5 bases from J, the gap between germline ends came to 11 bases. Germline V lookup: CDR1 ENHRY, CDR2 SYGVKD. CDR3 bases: TGTGCCATCAGTGATAGGGGTAACGACGAGCAGTACTTC. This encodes CAISDRGNDEQYF.

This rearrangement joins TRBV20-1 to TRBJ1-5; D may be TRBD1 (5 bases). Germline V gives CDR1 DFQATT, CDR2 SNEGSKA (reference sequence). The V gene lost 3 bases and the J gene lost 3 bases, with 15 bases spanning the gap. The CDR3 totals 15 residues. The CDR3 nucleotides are TGCAGTGCTAGGACGAAGGGGCTGGTCAATCAGCCCCAGCATTTT. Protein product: CSARTKGLVNQPQHF.

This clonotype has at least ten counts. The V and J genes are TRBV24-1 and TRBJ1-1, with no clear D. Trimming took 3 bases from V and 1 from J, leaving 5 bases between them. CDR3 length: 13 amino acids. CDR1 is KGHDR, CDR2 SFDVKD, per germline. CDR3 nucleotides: TGTGCCACCAGTGATGGGAGGAACACTGAAGCTTTCTTT. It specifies CATSDGRNTEAFF.

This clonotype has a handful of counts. The CDR3 loop is CASSFRQARAEAFF. DNA of the CDR3: TGTGCCAGCAGTTTTAGACAGGCCCGCGCTGAAGCTTTCTTT. V is TRBV7-8 and J is TRBJ1-1; D possibly corresponds to TRBD1 (6 bases). Trimming removed 6 bases from V and 6 bases from J, with 17 bases in between. Germline values: CDR1 SGHVS, CDR2 FQNEAQ. CDR3 length: 14 amino acids.

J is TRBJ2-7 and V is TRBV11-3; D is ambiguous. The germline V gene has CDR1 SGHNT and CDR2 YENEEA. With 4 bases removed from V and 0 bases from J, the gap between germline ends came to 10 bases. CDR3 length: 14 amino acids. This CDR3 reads CASSYYGNSYEQYF. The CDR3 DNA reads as TGTGCCAGCAGCTACTACGGTAACTCCTACGAGCAGTACTTC. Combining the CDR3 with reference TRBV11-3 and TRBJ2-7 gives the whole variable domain EAGVVQSPRYKIIEKKQPVAFWCNPISGHNTLYWYLQNLGQGPELLIRYENEEAVDDSQLPKDRFSAERLKGVDSTLKIQPAELGDSAVYLCASSYYGNSYEQYFGPGTRLTVT.

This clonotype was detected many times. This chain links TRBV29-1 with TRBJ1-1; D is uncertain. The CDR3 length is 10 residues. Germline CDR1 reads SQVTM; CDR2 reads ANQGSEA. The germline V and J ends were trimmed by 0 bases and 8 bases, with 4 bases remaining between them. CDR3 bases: TGCAGCGTTGAAGAACAAGAAGCTTTCTTT. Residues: CSVEEQEAFF.

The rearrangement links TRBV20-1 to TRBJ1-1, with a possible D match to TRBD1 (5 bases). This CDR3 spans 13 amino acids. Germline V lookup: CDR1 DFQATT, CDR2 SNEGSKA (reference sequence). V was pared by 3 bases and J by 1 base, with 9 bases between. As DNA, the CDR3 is TGCAGTGCTAGCTTGACAGCGAACACTGAAGCTTTCTTT. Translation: CSASLTANTEAFF.

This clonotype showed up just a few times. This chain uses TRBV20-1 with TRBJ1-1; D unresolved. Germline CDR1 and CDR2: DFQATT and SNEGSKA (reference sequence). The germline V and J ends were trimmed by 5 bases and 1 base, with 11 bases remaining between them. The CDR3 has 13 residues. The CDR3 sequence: CSAAPTRNTEAFF. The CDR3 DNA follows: TGCAGTGCTGCCCCTACAAGGAACACTGAAGCTTTCTTT.

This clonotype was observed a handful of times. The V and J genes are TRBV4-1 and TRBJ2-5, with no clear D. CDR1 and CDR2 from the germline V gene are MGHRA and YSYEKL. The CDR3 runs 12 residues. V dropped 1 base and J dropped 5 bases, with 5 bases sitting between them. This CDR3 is CASSQVDETQYF. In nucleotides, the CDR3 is TGCGCCAGCAGCCAAGTAGATGAGACCCAGTACTTC.

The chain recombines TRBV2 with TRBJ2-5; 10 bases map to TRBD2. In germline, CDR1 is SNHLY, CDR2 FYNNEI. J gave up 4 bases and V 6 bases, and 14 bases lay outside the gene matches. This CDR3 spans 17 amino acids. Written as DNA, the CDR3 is TGTGCCAGCAGCCCTCGAAGGATGGTAGCGGGAGGAGAGACCCAGTACTTC. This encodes CASSPRRMVAGGETQYF.

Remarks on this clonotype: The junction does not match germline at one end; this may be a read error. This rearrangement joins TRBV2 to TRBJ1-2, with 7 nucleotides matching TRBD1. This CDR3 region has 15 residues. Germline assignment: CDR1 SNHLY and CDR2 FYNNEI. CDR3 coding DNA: TGCGCCAGCAGCCCACAGGGGACCTTAAACTATGGCTACACCTTC. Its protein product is CASSPQGTLNYGYTF. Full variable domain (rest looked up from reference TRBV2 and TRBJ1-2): EPEVTQTPSHQVTQMGQEVILRCVPISNHLYFYWYRQILGQKVEFLVSFYNNEISEKSEIFDDQFSVERPDGSNFTLKIRSTKLEDSAMYFCASSPQGTLNYGYTFGSGTRLTVV.

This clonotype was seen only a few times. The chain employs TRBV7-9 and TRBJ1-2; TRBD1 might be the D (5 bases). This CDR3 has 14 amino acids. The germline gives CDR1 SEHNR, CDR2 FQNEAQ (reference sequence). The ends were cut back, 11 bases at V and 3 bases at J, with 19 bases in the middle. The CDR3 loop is CAWRVLGDYYGYTF. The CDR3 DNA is TGTGCCTGGCGGGTCCTAGGGGATTACTATGGCTACACCTTC.

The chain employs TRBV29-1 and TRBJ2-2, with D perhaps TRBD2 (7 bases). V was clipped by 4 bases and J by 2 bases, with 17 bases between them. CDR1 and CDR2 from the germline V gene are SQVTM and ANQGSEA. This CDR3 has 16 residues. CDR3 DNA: TGCAGCGTTGGGGGGGGGCGTGCGGGCAACACCGGGGAGCTGTTTTTT. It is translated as CSVGGGRAGNTGELFF.

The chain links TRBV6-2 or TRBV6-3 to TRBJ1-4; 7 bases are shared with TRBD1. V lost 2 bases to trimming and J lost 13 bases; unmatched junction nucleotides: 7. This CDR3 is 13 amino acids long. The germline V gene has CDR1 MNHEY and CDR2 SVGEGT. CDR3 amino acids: CASSYGTGALLFF. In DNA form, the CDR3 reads TGTGCCAGCAGTTACGGTACAGGGGCTCTACTGTTTTTT.